The clone carrying this TCR beta chain was seen repeatedly, ten times or more. One junction end disagrees with the germline gene, perhaps due to a read error. Time point defined: newly diagnosed GD, antithyroid drugs for less than 3 months. PBMC-derived RNA was used for the TCR library. The CDR3 totals 10 residues. Germline CDR1 reads GTSNPN; CDR2 reads SVGIG (reference sequence). Arm-PCR of CDR3 regions with iRepertoire HTBI primers generated TCR beta libraries. MiXCR was run by TCRdb on the multiplex PCR reads, yielding one entry per CDR3 protein. The sample has around 450,000 distinct CDR3 sequences, 14% to 15% seen once. The source of the sample is a study of regulatory T cells in long-lasting Graves disease. These records were also assigned to another study, of T cells in Graves' hyperthyroidism and ophthalmopathy. From that report: First-round RT-PCR of the TCR CDR3 relied on the HTBI primer set.

The receptor comes from a woman under 40 with Graves disease. The specimen comprised peripheral blood mononuclear cells (PBMCs), sampled at new diagnosis, from a patient treated with antithyroid drugs. The chain has TRBV30 and TRBJ1-2; no reliable D call. This CDR3 is CAWRRMGYTF. The DNA of the CDR3 is TGTGCATGGAGGAGGATGGGCTACACCTTC.